The following is a T cell receptor (beta chain) sequence with its context. The antigen is unknown. The immunoSEQ assay was v3. Repertoires were generated with immunoSEQ multiplex PCR, while TCRdb's copy carries only in-frame clones and drops some. The sample lists roughly 17,000 clones; 74% were seen once. The entry originates in a study of TIL therapy for anti-PD-1-resistant metastatic lung cancer. At the level of the study: Half of patients were current or former smokers. Study-level findings and limits: After infusion, TIL clonotypes partly replaced peripheral T cells and declined over months. Patients were highly selected, enriched for treatment-naive, never-smoker and oncogene-addicted cases.

As for time point: pre-treatment sample, taken before nivolumab and TIL therapy. Enrollment ran from October 2017 to January 2020. CDR1 MNHNS and CDR2 SASEGT come from the germline V gene. V lost 6 bases, J lost 2 bases, and 0 bases stayed unmatched. The CDR3 totals 14 residues. The specimen was blood, collected at baseline. The source is a person aged 25-80 years with non-small cell lung cancer. The chain has TRBV6-1 and TRBJ1-3; 11 bases map to TRBD1. CDR3 region: CASRGQGAGNTIYF. CDR3 nucleotide sequence: TGTGCCAGCAGGGGACAGGGGGCTGGAAACACCATATATTTT.